Below, 27 T cell receptor beta chains from the same sample are listed, as sequenced in a study of shared clonotypes between healthy human individuals. Data came from immunoSEQ multiplex PCR; TCRdb stores just in-frame clones and leaves some out. The sample holds approximately 2.5 million clones, roughly 92% seen once. Specimen: naive CD4+ T cells sorted from blood. Subset: CD45RA+ positively selected. Source of these receptors: a man between 18 and 29 years old in good health.

J is TRBJ1-5 and V is TRBV9; D gene unclear. This CDR3 contains 20 residues. V was shortened by 0 bases and J by 0 bases, with 22 bases between the two germline ends. Germline V gene data show CDR1 as SGDLS and CDR2 as YYNGEE. The CDR3: CASSVAIYRVSKDSNQPQHF. The CDR3 region has the DNA TGTGCCAGCAGCGTAGCTATTTATCGTGTCAGCAAGGATAGCAATCAGCCCCAGCATTTT.

A note on this clone: The same CDR3 is also encoded by other DNA sequences in this sample. V is TRBV30 and J is TRBJ2-5; D gene unclear. The germline gives CDR1 GTSNPN, CDR2 SVGIG (reference sequence). Trimming removed 2 bases at V and 2 bases at J, with 3 bases between. The length of the CDR3 is 11 residues. CDR3 loop: CAWSQQETQYF. CDR3 bases: TGTGCCTGGAGTCAGCAAGAGACCCAGTACTTC.

The genes are TRBV7-2 and TRBJ2-7; 9 nucleotides agree with TRBD1. This CDR3 is built from 14 residues. CDR1 is SGHTA and CDR2 is FQGNSA in the germline V gene. The V gene end was trimmed by 4 bases and the J gene end by 6 bases; junction bases not matched to a gene: 7. The CDR3: CASSWGQGSGEQYF. The CDR3 DNA reads TGTGCCAGCAGCTGGGGACAGGGATCGGGCGAGCAGTACTTC.

This clone was found a few times. Other DNA sequences within the sample encode an identical CDR3. This sequence joins TRBV20-1 and TRBJ2-3; D is ambiguous. The CDR3 totals 10 residues. V gave up 6 bases and J gave up 3 bases, with 4 bases separating them. Germline lookup yields CDR1 DFQATT and CDR2 SNEGSKA (reference sequence). CDR3: CSASTDTQYF. Written as DNA, the CDR3 is TGCAGTGCCAGTACAGATACGCAGTATTTT.

The chain employs TRBV7-9 and TRBJ2-3; 8 positions agree with TRBD1. The CDR3 consists of 13 residues. Germline V CDR1 and CDR2: SEHNR, FQNEAQ (reference sequence). V shed 11 bases and J 6 bases; nucleotides not matched to a gene: 10. The CDR3 coding sequence is TGTGCCGGCTTGCAGGGGGCAGGGGATACGCAGTATTTT. This translates into CAGLQGAGDTQYF.

The chain employs TRBV5-4 and TRBJ2-7; possibly TRBD1 or TRBD2 for D (5 bases each). The CDR3 consists of 17 residues. Germline loops: CDR1 SGHNT, CDR2 YYREEE (reference sequence). The germline V and J ends were trimmed by 4 bases and 1 base, with 21 bases remaining between them. The CDR3 here is CASSPSGSGTSSYEQYF. The DNA of the CDR3 is TGTGCCAGCAGCCCTTCCGGGTCGGGGACCAGTTCCTACGAGCAGTACTTC.

Worth noting for this clone: Within the sample, other DNA sequences also encode this same CDR3. The J gene is TRBJ1-2, the V gene TRBV7-3; D call uncertain. Trimming shortened V by 0 bases and J by 5 bases, and 7 bases separated the two germline ends. There are 13 residues in the CDR3. The germline V gene encodes CDR1 SGHTA and CDR2 FQGTGA. CDR3 nucleotide sequence: TGTGCCAGCAGCTTAACGGCCGGTTATGGCTACACCTTC. This encodes CASSLTAGYGYTF.

The chain couples TRBV14 to TRBJ2-3; D gene uncertain. The CDR3 contains 13 residues. Trimming removed 1 base at V and 0 bases at J, with 2 bases between. Germline CDR1 SGHDN, CDR2 FVKESK. The CDR3 spells CASSQVSTDTQYF. CDR3 coding DNA: TGTGCCAGCAGCCAAGTGAGCACAGATACGCAGTATTTT.

The gene calls are TRBV30 and TRBJ1-3, with a weak D call TRBD1 (5 bases). This CDR3 has 12 residues. V lost 7 bases and J lost 4, with 11 bases in between. Germline-derived CDR1 and CDR2 are GTSNPN and SVGIG (reference sequence). In nucleotides, the CDR3 is TGTGCCTACTGGGGCGAGGGAAACACCATATATTTT. It yields the protein CAYWGEGNTIYF. Based on the CDR3 plus reference TRBV30 and TRBJ1-3, the full variable domain is SQTIHQWPATLVQPVGSPLSLECTVEGTSNPNLYWYRQAAGRGLQLLFYSVGIGQISSEVPQNLSASRPQDRQFILSSKKLLLSDSGFYLCAYWGEGNTIYFGEGSWLTVV.

V gene TRBV19 combines with J gene TRBJ1-5; no reliable D call. CDR1 is LNHDA, CDR2 SQIVND, per germline (reference sequence). This CDR3 is 15 amino acids long. The V gene lost 7 bases and the J gene lost 2 bases, with 15 bases spanning the gap. The CDR3: CASMGMASGNQPQHF. The CDR3 coding sequence is TGTGCCAGTATGGGGATGGCAAGTGGCAATCAGCCCCAGCATTTT. The full variable domain, rest sourced from reference TRBV19 and TRBJ1-5, is DGGITQSPKYLFRKEGQNVTLSCEQNLNHDAMYWYRQDPGQGLRLIYYSQIVNDFQKGDIAEGYSVSREKKESFPLTVTSAQKNPTAFYLCASMGMASGNQPQHFGDGTRLSIL.

V is TRBV5-8 and J is TRBJ2-7; TRBD1 matches at 7 bases. Germline V gives CDR1 SGHTS, CDR2 YDEGEE. The CDR3 totals 16 residues. The J segment lost 5 bases and the V segment lost 1 base, leaving 12 bases of the junction unmatched. DNA of the CDR3: TGTGCCAGCAGCTTGTGGACAGGCGCACTGGATCACGAGCAGTACTTC. It yields the protein CASSLWTGALDHEQYF.

The chain uses TRBV9 and TRBJ2-1; D possibly corresponds to TRBD2 (5 bases). CDR1 and CDR2 (germline): SGDLS, YYNGEE. Trimming pared 3 bases from V and 6 bases from J, leaving 16 bases between. The CDR3 loop spans 15 amino acids. The CDR3 here is CASSADGGFRNEQFF. CDR3 nucleotide sequence: TGTGCCAGCAGCGCAGACGGAGGCTTTCGCAATGAGCAGTTCTTC.

The sample holds a few counts of this clone. The chain uses TRBV6-6 and TRBJ2-7; TRBD1 is a possible D gene (6 bases). This CDR3 is built from 13 residues. Germline-derived CDR1 and CDR2 are MNHNY and SVGAGI (reference sequence). V lost 6 bases and J lost 2, with 11 bases in between. In DNA, the CDR3 is TGTGCCAGCAGGAAAGGACAGACCTACGAGCAGTACTTC. It codes for CASRKGQTYEQYF.

In regard to this clone: Other DNA sequences within the sample encode an identical CDR3. The chain couples TRBV7-2 to TRBJ2-1; unclear D gene. This CDR3 region has 13 residues. The V and J ends lost 3 bases and 0 bases respectively, with 3 bases between them. CDR1 is SGHTA and CDR2 is FQGNSA in the germline V gene. This chain's CDR3 is CASSFNSYNEQFF. CDR3 in DNA: TGTGCCAGCAGCTTTAACTCCTACAATGAGCAGTTCTTC.

This rearrangement joins TRBV5-1 to TRBJ2-1; D unclear. Germline V gives CDR1 SGHRS, CDR2 YFSETQ. CDR3 length: 14 residues. The V end was cut by 4 bases, the J end by 9 bases, with 17 bases between. CDR3 DNA: TGCGCCAGCAGCCCTGTCCGGGTTTCGAGTGAGCAGTTCTTC. Translation gives CASSPVRVSSEQFF.

This clone was seen a single time. The genes are TRBV12-5 and TRBJ2-1; 7 nucleotides match TRBD2. There are 16 residues in the CDR3. V lost 1 base and J lost 2; bases outside the gene matches: 5. CDR1 LGHNT and CDR2 FRNRAP come from the germline V gene. This CDR3 reads CASGLGRSGTYNEQFF. The CDR3 coding sequence is TGTGCTAGTGGTTTGGGCAGGAGCGGGACCTACAATGAGCAGTTCTTC.

The sample holds a few counts of this clone. The chain recombines TRBV10-3 with TRBJ1-5, with TRBD1 identical over 7 bases. Germline values: CDR1 ENHRY, CDR2 SYGVKD. This CDR3 is built from 14 residues. V shed 4 bases, J shed 9 bases, and the junction held 9 bases outside the gene matches. CDR3 DNA: TGTGCCATCAGTGCCGGGACAGCCGGGTGGCCCCAGCATTTT. Protein sequence: CAISAGTAGWPQHF.

The V call is TRBV4-1, the J call TRBJ1-2; D is possibly TRBD1 (5 bases). The germline V and J ends were trimmed by 1 base and 3 bases, with 12 bases remaining between them. CDR1 is MGHRA, CDR2 YSYEKL, per germline. The CDR3 runs 15 residues. For the CDR3, the DNA is TGCGCCAGCAGCCAAGTGCGGGGGACCGACTATGGCTACACCTTC. Protein: CASSQVRGTDYGYTF.

The CDR3 nucleotides are TGTGCCACCTCGGCCCCGCCGGCGGGAACTTACAATGAGCAGTTCTTC. This sequence encodes CATSAPPAGTYNEQFF. The chain uses TRBV5-4 and TRBJ2-1, with D perhaps matching TRBD2 (6 bases). The CDR3 runs 16 residues. Trimming left V 9 bases short and J 4 bases short, with 23 bases between. Germline CDR1 reads SGHNT; CDR2 reads YYREEE (reference sequence).

The chain carries TRBV13 and TRBJ2-3; TRBD2 matches at 12 bases. This CDR3 has 17 residues. CDR1 PRHDT and CDR2 FYEKMQ come from the germline V gene (reference sequence). V shed 5 bases and J 2 bases; nucleotides not matched to a gene: 8. CDR3: CASSRTGLAGITDTQYF. The CDR3 nucleotides are TGTGCCAGCAGCCGAACTGGACTAGCGGGGATCACAGATACGCAGTATTTT. Full variable domain (missing parts from reference TRBV13 and TRBJ2-3): AAGVIQSPRHLIKEKRETATLKCYPIPRHDTVYWYQQGPGQDPQFLISFYEKMQSDKGSIPDRFSAQQFSDYHSELNMSSLELGDSALYFCASSRTGLAGITDTQYFGPGTRLTVL.

The chain uses TRBV4-3 and TRBJ2-4; D is ambiguous. Between the trimmed V and J ends, which lost 0 bases and 1 base, there was a span of 7 bases. Germline V gene sequence: CDR1 LGHNA, CDR2 YSLEER. The CDR3 is 15 residues long. CDR3 nucleotides: TGCGCCAGCAGCCAAGATGTTCCCGCCAAAAACATTCAGTACTTC. This encodes CASSQDVPAKNIQYF.

The chain carries TRBV27 and TRBJ2-7, with TRBD2 matching 12 bases. Germline V gene sequence: CDR1 MNHEY, CDR2 SMNVEV (reference sequence). Germline trimming cut 6 bases from V and 2 bases from J; bases unmatched to any gene: 5. This CDR3 comprises 15 residues. The DNA of the CDR3 is TGTGCCAGCAGCCGTCCTAGCGGGGGGGCCTACGAGCAGTACTTC. Translating it yields CASSRPSGGAYEQYF.

CDR3: CASSPMGGLDTEAFF. For the CDR3, the DNA is TGTGCCAGCTCACCAATGGGTGGGTTGGACACTGAAGCTTTCTTT. This rearrangement joins TRBV18 to TRBJ1-1, with D hard to call. The CDR3 consists of 15 residues. The ends were cut back, 2 bases at V and 3 bases at J, with 13 bases in the middle. CDR1 is KGHSH and CDR2 is LQKENI in the germline V gene.

On this clone itself: Other nucleotide sequences in the sample specify the same CDR3. The chain employs TRBV5-1 and TRBJ2-2; 7 bases fit TRBD1. The CDR3 consists of 15 residues. V lost 1 base and J lost 2; bases outside the gene matches: 2. Germline lookup yields CDR1 SGHRS and CDR2 YFSETQ. The CDR3: CASSLRQGNTGELFF. For the CDR3, the DNA is TGCGCCAGCAGCTTGAGACAGGGTAACACCGGGGAGCTGTTTTTT.

CDR3 protein: CATSRVGPGTLNTIYF. In DNA form, the CDR3 reads TGTGCCACCAGCAGAGTGGGCCCAGGGACCTTAAACACCATATATTTT. This chain links TRBV15 with TRBJ1-3, with a tentative D call TRBD1 (5 bases). V was trimmed by 1 base and J by 6 bases, leaving 16 bases between them. The CDR3 is 16 residues long. The germline gives CDR1 LNHNV, CDR2 YYDKDF (reference sequence).

This rearrangement joins TRBV25-1 to TRBJ2-7; D is perhaps TRBD1 or TRBD2 (5 bases each). CDR1 is MGHDK and CDR2 is SYGVNS in the germline V gene. V lost 1 base to trimming and J lost 5 bases, with 15 bases between them. The CDR3 spans 15 residues. CDR3: CASSELATGPHEQYF. As DNA, the CDR3 is TGTGCCAGCAGTGAATTGGCGACGGGACCCCACGAGCAGTACTTC.

This rearrangement joins TRBV9 to TRBJ2-1; TRBD1 matches 12 bases. The CDR3 covers 15 residues. The V gene's germline CDR1 is SGDLS and CDR2 YYNGEE. V was pared by 4 bases and J by 7 bases, with 6 bases of the junction left unmatched. In DNA, the CDR3 is TGTGCCAGCAGCCCAGGGGGACAGGGGGCTAATGAGCAGTTCTTC. It translates to CASSPGGQGANEQFF.